These T cell receptor beta chains were read from a single sample in a study of cytomegalovirus exposure and HLA in healthy donors. Here immunoSEQ multiplex PCR was the method, and the copy in TCRdb shows in-frame clones only, minus some. Among 100,000 to 150,000 clones listed, around 72% were seen once. Sequencing input: PBMCs. These TCRs come from a man aged 25-45 years in good health and CMV-seronegative. Both conserved end residues are part of each CDR3. Each record gives: D gene, J gene, clone size, V gene, CDR3 length, CDR3 DNA, CDR3 protein. A D gene is named only where the DNA matches it firmly. A row's size may be missing; if present it is once, few, many or a size class.

d_call: TRBD2
j_call: TRBJ2-1
clone_size: NA
v_call: TRBV9
cdr3_length: 16
cdr3_nt: TGTGCCAGCAGCCTTAGACTAGCGGGGGCCTACAATGAGCAGTTCTTC
cdr3_aa: CASSLRLAGAYNEQFF

d_call: TRBD1
j_call: TRBJ2-1
clone_size: NA
v_call: TRBV15
cdr3_length: 16
cdr3_nt: TGTGCCACCAGCAGTATTCCGGGACAGTTCTACAATGAGCAGTTCTTC
cdr3_aa: CATSSIPGQFYNEQFF

d_call: NA
j_call: TRBJ1-6
clone_size: NA
v_call: TRBV6-1
cdr3_length: 13
cdr3_nt: TGTGCCAGCTCGACTGAACATAATTCACCCCTCCACTTT
cdr3_aa: CASSTEHNSPLHF

d_call: NA
j_call: TRBJ1-1
clone_size: NA
v_call: TRBV29-1
cdr3_length: 13
cdr3_nt: TGCAGCGTTGGGACAGCAGAATACACTGAAGCTTTCTTT
cdr3_aa: CSVGTAEYTEAFF

d_call: NA
j_call: TRBJ2-7
clone_size: NA
v_call: TRBV27
cdr3_length: 15
cdr3_nt: TGTGCCAGCAGTTTACAGGGAAAGAGCACCTACGAGCAGTACTTC
cdr3_aa: CASSLQGKSTYEQYF

d_call: NA
j_call: TRBJ1-5
clone_size: NA
v_call: TRBV5-4
cdr3_length: 12
cdr3_nt: TGTGCCAGCAGCCTTAGGGGGCAGCCCCAGCATTTT
cdr3_aa: CASSLRGQPQHF

d_call: TRBD2
j_call: TRBJ2-1
clone_size: NA
v_call: TRBV28
cdr3_length: 16
cdr3_nt: TGTGCCAGCAGTTACATGGGAGGGAGCTCCTACAATGAGCAGTTCTTC
cdr3_aa: CASSYMGGSSYNEQFF

d_call: TRBD1
j_call: TRBJ2-2
clone_size: NA
v_call: TRBV5-1
cdr3_length: 16
cdr3_nt: TGCGCCAGCAGCTTGAGGCAGGGGGCTGACACCGGGGAGCTGTTTTTT
cdr3_aa: CASSLRQGADTGELFF

d_call: NA
j_call: TRBJ2-5
clone_size: NA
v_call: TRBV4-3
cdr3_length: 16
cdr3_nt: TGCGCCAGCAGCCAAGCAATCGAGACAAGACAAGAGACCCAGTACTTC
cdr3_aa: CASSQAIETRQETQYF

d_call: NA
j_call: TRBJ1-6
clone_size: NA
v_call: TRBV2
cdr3_length: 18
cdr3_nt: TGTGCCAGCAGTTACCTCAGCCAGGGGAGCTCCTATAATTCACCCCTCCACTTT
cdr3_aa: CASSYLSQGSSYNSPLHF

d_call: NA
j_call: TRBJ2-3
clone_size: NA
v_call: TRBV2
cdr3_length: 13
cdr3_nt: TGTGCCAGCAGCGGGGAAAGCACAGATACGCAGTATTTT
cdr3_aa: CASSGESTDTQYF

d_call: TRBD1
j_call: TRBJ1-1
clone_size: NA
v_call: TRBV4-1
cdr3_length: 14
cdr3_nt: TGCGCCAGCAGCCAAGATCACAGGGGGTCTGAAGCTTTCTTT
cdr3_aa: CASSQDHRGSEAFF

d_call: NA
j_call: TRBJ1-6
clone_size: NA
v_call: TRBV6-6
cdr3_length: 16
cdr3_nt: TGTGCCAGCAGTTATACTCCGGGGCCGGGAGAATCACCCCTCCACTTT
cdr3_aa: CASSYTPGPGESPLHF

d_call: TRBD2
j_call: TRBJ2-1
clone_size: NA
v_call: TRBV7-8
cdr3_length: 13
cdr3_nt: TGTGCCAGCAGCCTGGGACTAGCCAATGAGCAGTTCTTC
cdr3_aa: CASSLGLANEQFF

d_call: NA
j_call: TRBJ1-1
clone_size: NA
v_call: TRBV2
cdr3_length: 14
cdr3_nt: TGTGCCAGCAGTGACCCATTGGGCGGGACTGAAGCTTTCTTT
cdr3_aa: CASSDPLGGTEAFF

d_call: TRBD2
j_call: TRBJ2-2
clone_size: once
v_call: TRBV5-1
cdr3_length: 21
cdr3_nt: TGCGCCAGCAGCTTGCAGGGAAGAACTAGCGGGGGGGCCGTGAGGACCGGGGAGCTGTTTTTT
cdr3_aa: CASSLQGRTSGGAVRTGELFF

d_call: TRBD1
j_call: TRBJ2-5
clone_size: NA
v_call: TRBV7-9
cdr3_length: 13
cdr3_nt: TGTGCCAGCAGCGTGGGACAGAGGCAGACCCAGTACTTC
cdr3_aa: CASSVGQRQTQYF

d_call: NA
j_call: TRBJ2-4
clone_size: NA
v_call: TRBV6-6
cdr3_length: 14
cdr3_nt: TGTGCCAGCAGTTTTCCTACAGGCCAAGGCATTCAGTACTTC
cdr3_aa: CASSFPTGQGIQYF

d_call: NA
j_call: TRBJ1-4
clone_size: NA
v_call: TRBV5-1
cdr3_length: 13
cdr3_nt: TGCGCCAGCAAATCGGAGGGTGGTGGAAAACTGTTTTTT
cdr3_aa: CASKSEGGGKLFF

d_call: NA
j_call: TRBJ2-6
clone_size: NA
v_call: TRBV27
cdr3_length: 13
cdr3_nt: TGTGCCAGCACCCGCTCTGGGGCCAACGTCCTGACTTTC
cdr3_aa: CASTRSGANVLTF

d_call: TRBD1
j_call: TRBJ2-7
clone_size: NA
v_call: TRBV6-1
cdr3_length: 14
cdr3_nt: TGTGCCAGCAGCTTACAGGGGGCAGTCTACGAGCAGTACTTC
cdr3_aa: CASSLQGAVYEQYF

d_call: NA
j_call: TRBJ1-1
clone_size: few
v_call: TRBV11-3
cdr3_length: 14
cdr3_nt: TGTGCCAGCAGCTTAACAGGGATGAACACTGAAGCTTTCTTT
cdr3_aa: CASSLTGMNTEAFF

d_call: TRBD1
j_call: TRBJ2-7
clone_size: NA
v_call: TRBV28
cdr3_length: 14
cdr3_nt: TGTGCCAGCACCGACAGGGGAAAATCCTACGAGCAGTACTTC
cdr3_aa: CASTDRGKSYEQYF

d_call: TRBD1
j_call: TRBJ1-2
clone_size: few
v_call: TRBV4-3
cdr3_length: 17
cdr3_nt: TGCGCCAGCAGCCAAGATAGGGCGACAGGGGATTACTATGGCTACACCTTC
cdr3_aa: CASSQDRATGDYYGYTF

d_call: NA
j_call: TRBJ1-6
clone_size: NA
v_call: TRBV2
cdr3_length: 15
cdr3_nt: TGTGCCAGCAGTGGCGGGAGCTCCTATAATTCACCCCTCCACTTT
cdr3_aa: CASSGGSSYNSPLHF

d_call: TRBD1
j_call: TRBJ2-7
clone_size: once
v_call: TRBV2
cdr3_length: 12
cdr3_nt: TGTGCCAGCACCCTGGGACAGGGCGAGCAGTACTTC
cdr3_aa: CASTLGQGEQYF

d_call: NA
j_call: TRBJ1-6
clone_size: NA
v_call: TRBV30
cdr3_length: 13
cdr3_nt: TGTGCCTGGAGTGTACAAGGCGGGTCACCCCTCCACTTT
cdr3_aa: CAWSVQGGSPLHF

d_call: TRBD2
j_call: TRBJ2-2
clone_size: NA
v_call: TRBV10-3
cdr3_length: 16
cdr3_nt: TGTGCCATCAGCCTATCTAGCGGGGGAAACGCCGGGGAGCTGTTTTTT
cdr3_aa: CAISLSSGGNAGELFF

d_call: TRBD1
j_call: TRBJ2-7
clone_size: once
v_call: TRBV7-9
cdr3_length: 16
cdr3_nt: TGTGCCAGCAGCCCGAGACCGGGACAGCCTTCCTACGAGCAGTACTTC
cdr3_aa: CASSPRPGQPSYEQYF

d_call: NA
j_call: TRBJ2-7
clone_size: NA
v_call: TRBV27
cdr3_length: 14
cdr3_nt: TGTGCCAGCAGTTCCATGGGGGGATCCTACGAGCAGTACTTC
cdr3_aa: CASSSMGGSYEQYF

d_call: NA
j_call: TRBJ2-3
clone_size: NA
v_call: TRBV9
cdr3_length: 16
cdr3_nt: TGTGCCAGCAGTGATACGGGGGGCCTCGGGGCAGATACGCAGTATTTT
cdr3_aa: CASSDTGGLGADTQYF

d_call: TRBD2
j_call: TRBJ2-5
clone_size: NA
v_call: TRBV11-2
cdr3_length: 18
cdr3_nt: TGTGCCAGCAGCTTAGAGGGACTAGCGGGGGGAAGGTGGGAGACCCAGTACTTC
cdr3_aa: CASSLEGLAGGRWETQYF

d_call: NA
j_call: TRBJ1-4
clone_size: NA
v_call: TRBV27
cdr3_length: 14
cdr3_nt: TGTGCCAGCAGTCAAACAGGGATGGCAGAAAAACTGTTTTTT
cdr3_aa: CASSQTGMAEKLFF

d_call: NA
j_call: TRBJ2-7
clone_size: few
v_call: TRBV27
cdr3_length: 14
cdr3_nt: TGTGCCAGCAGTTTAACCGTTAGCGGCTACGAGCAGTACTTC
cdr3_aa: CASSLTVSGYEQYF

d_call: NA
j_call: TRBJ1-3
clone_size: NA
v_call: TRBV7-9
cdr3_length: 15
cdr3_nt: TGTTCCAGCAGCTTGTCAGGCCGCTCTGGAAACACCATATATTTT
cdr3_aa: CSSSLSGRSGNTIYF

d_call: NA
j_call: TRBJ1-4
clone_size: once
v_call: TRBV10-3
cdr3_length: 14
cdr3_nt: TGTGCCATCGGTGCTGTTGCAACTAATGAAAAACTGTTTTTT
cdr3_aa: CAIGAVATNEKLFF

d_call: NA
j_call: TRBJ1-3
clone_size: NA
v_call: TRBV7-9
cdr3_length: 12
cdr3_nt: TGTGCCAGCAGCTTTGAGTGGAACACCATATATTTT
cdr3_aa: CASSFEWNTIYF

d_call: TRBD2
j_call: TRBJ2-5
clone_size: once
v_call: TRBV4-1
cdr3_length: 18
cdr3_nt: TGCGCCAGCAGCCAAGGGGTGCCTAGCGGGGGTTACAGAGAGACCCAGTACTTC
cdr3_aa: CASSQGVPSGGYRETQYF

d_call: NA
j_call: TRBJ2-7
clone_size: few
v_call: TRBV5-6
cdr3_length: 14
cdr3_nt: TGTGCCAGCAGTACCGGGTTAAGCTCCTACGAGCAGTACTTC
cdr3_aa: CASSTGLSSYEQYF

d_call: NA
j_call: TRBJ1-6
clone_size: NA
v_call: TRBV28
cdr3_length: 14
cdr3_nt: TGTGCCAGCAGTTTATTTTCTAGTTTTTCACCCCTCCACTTT
cdr3_aa: CASSLFSSFSPLHF

d_call: NA
j_call: TRBJ2-7
clone_size: NA
v_call: TRBV7-9
cdr3_length: 13
cdr3_nt: TGTGCCAGCAGCTTAGAGAGCTCCTACGAGCAGTACTTC
cdr3_aa: CASSLESSYEQYF

d_call: NA
j_call: TRBJ2-2
clone_size: few
v_call: TRBV7-9
cdr3_length: 16
cdr3_nt: TGTGCCAGCAGCTCACGCGGAAGGAGGGGTACCGGGGAGCTGTTTTTT
cdr3_aa: CASSSRGRRGTGELFF

d_call: NA
j_call: TRBJ1-2
clone_size: NA
v_call: TRBV4-2
cdr3_length: 17
cdr3_nt: TGTGCCAGCAATCGACTTGGGGGCGGACAGTCCGGCTATGGCTACACCTTC
cdr3_aa: CASNRLGGGQSGYGYTF

d_call: NA
j_call: TRBJ2-1
clone_size: NA
v_call: TRBV6-5
cdr3_length: 16
cdr3_nt: TGTGCCAGCAGTTACGCGGATACCCCCTCCTACAATGAGCAGTTCTTC
cdr3_aa: CASSYADTPSYNEQFF

d_call: NA
j_call: TRBJ2-3
clone_size: NA
v_call: TRBV18
cdr3_length: 15
cdr3_nt: TGTGCCAGCTCACCTACTCAGGACACCACAGATACGCAGTATTTT
cdr3_aa: CASSPTQDTTDTQYF

d_call: NA
j_call: TRBJ2-5
clone_size: once
v_call: TRBV14
cdr3_length: 15
cdr3_nt: TGTGCCAGCAGCCAAGAGTGGCAGGCGCTGGAGACCCAGTACTTC
cdr3_aa: CASSQEWQALETQYF

d_call: NA
j_call: TRBJ2-7
clone_size: NA
v_call: TRBV6-1
cdr3_length: 14
cdr3_nt: TGTGCCAGCAGTGAAGCGCTTCGGGGCTACGAGCAGTACTTC
cdr3_aa: CASSEALRGYEQYF

d_call: TRBD2
j_call: TRBJ2-4
clone_size: NA
v_call: TRBV5-6
cdr3_length: 14
cdr3_nt: TGTGCCAGCAAATGGCAGGGAGGGAGAAACATTCAGTACTTC
cdr3_aa: CASKWQGGRNIQYF

d_call: NA
j_call: TRBJ2-7
clone_size: NA
v_call: TRBV10-3
cdr3_length: 16
cdr3_nt: TGTGCCATCAGTGAAGGTGGGCCGGGGGTTGGCCACGAGCAGTACTTC
cdr3_aa: CAISEGGPGVGHEQYF

d_call: TRBD1
j_call: TRBJ1-5
clone_size: NA
v_call: TRBV2
cdr3_length: 13
cdr3_nt: TGTGCCAGGGGACAGGAGAGCAATCAGCCCCAGCATTTT
cdr3_aa: CARGQESNQPQHF